The clone carrying this T cell receptor beta chain was found once. This entry comes from a study of control samples from healthy donors and cancer patients. V was trimmed by 7 bases and J by 2 bases, leaving 11 bases between them. The CDR3 is 13 residues long. Profiled with immunoSEQ multiplex PCR; TCRdb holds only in-frame clones, not every one. The table shows 140,000 to 150,000 clones, with 93% occurring only once. This receptor was identified in a man between 18 and 29 years old in good health. V is TRBV12-3 or TRBV12-4 and J is TRBJ1-1; a weak D match, TRBD1 (6 bases). Material for sequencing was blood. Here the CDR3 DNA reads TGTGCCAGCACCCCGGACAGAAACACTGAAGCTTTCTTT. Residues: CASTPDRNTEAFF.